Shown below are 21 T cell receptor beta chains from a single sample sequenced in a study of monozygotic twins with inflammatory bowel disease. After re-calling the 5' RACE reads, TCRdb lists one entry per CDR3 protein, DNA absent. The listing contains 400,000 to 500,000 distinct CDR3 sequences. Sequencing used blood. Receptor source: a human donor with ulcerative colitis or Crohn's disease, or a healthy co-twin of an affected twin (not recorded which).

V usage is TRBV5-1 and J usage is TRBJ2-1. Germline loops: CDR1 SGHRS, CDR2 YFSETQ. The CDR3 is made up of 15 amino acids. The chain's CDR3 is CASSLAPGSYNEQFF. Variable domain in full (rest from reference TRBV5-1 and TRBJ2-1): KAGVTQTPRYLIKTRGQQVTLSCSPISGHRSVSWYQQTPGQGLQFLFEYFSETQRNKGNFPGRFSGRQFSNSRSEMNVSTLELGDSALYLCASSLAPGSYNEQFFGPGTRLTVL.

V usage is TRBV3-1 and J usage is TRBJ2-1. In germline, CDR1 is LGHDT, CDR2 YNNKEL (reference sequence). This CDR3 has 13 amino acids. The chain's CDR3 is CASTLGNYNEQFF.

This rearrangement joins TRBV7-6 to TRBJ2-1. Germline V lookup: CDR1 SGHVS, CDR2 FNYEAQ. CDR3 size: 12 residues. CDR3 residues: CASSLIENEQFF.

The V gene is TRBV27, the J gene TRBJ2-1; TCRdb's D call of TRBD1 is untestable without DNA. Germline V lookup: CDR1 MNHEY, CDR2 SMNVEV (reference sequence). The CDR3 runs 14 residues. This chain's CDR3 is CASSLSVTGHEQFF.

The chain couples TRBV5-1 to TRBJ2-2; TCRdb returns TRBD2, unconfirmable since there is no DNA. The germline gives CDR1 SGHRS, CDR2 YFSETQ. The CDR3 has 16 amino acids. This CDR3 is CASSTGLLRESGELFF.

V gene TRBV29-1 combines with J gene TRBJ2-4. This CDR3 comprises 12 residues. Germline CDR1 SQVTM, CDR2 ANQGSEA. The CDR3 protein is CSVEHSKNIQYF.

The CDR3: CASTSDGFSTDTQYF. The gene calls are TRBV19 and TRBJ2-3. The germline gives CDR1 LNHDA, CDR2 SQIVND (reference sequence). CDR3 size: 15 residues.

CDR3 region: CASRVTGQNTGELFF. This chain connects TRBV28 to TRBJ2-2; the TCRdb D gene call, TRBD1, has no DNA to confirm it. This CDR3 region has 15 residues. The germline V gene encodes CDR1 MDHEN and CDR2 SYDVKM.

This rearrangement joins TRBV7-2 to TRBJ2-3; without DNA, the TCRdb call of TRBD2 cannot be checked. The germline V gene has CDR1 SGHTA and CDR2 FQGNSA. The CDR3 totals 15 residues. This CDR3 reads CASRLAGGPGDTQYF.

This chain joins TRBV19 and TRBJ2-1; TCRdb returns TRBD1, unconfirmable since there is no DNA. Germline CDR1 LNHDA, CDR2 SQIVND (reference sequence). The CDR3 runs to 13 residues. The CDR3 loop reads CASNRDPNNEQFF.

The chain joins TRBV5-1 to TRBJ1-1; the TCRdb D gene call, TRBD1, has no DNA to confirm it. The CDR3 has 14 residues. Germline V CDR1 and CDR2: SGHRS, YFSETQ. CDR3 in amino acids: CASSLAPRGTEAFF.

The chain carries TRBV11-3 and TRBJ2-2; TCRdb designates TRBD1, a call that cannot be tested without DNA. The CDR3 is 16 residues long. Germline lookup yields CDR1 SGHNT and CDR2 YENEEA. CDR3 residues: CASSLSGGRGTGELFF.

The chain combines TRBV5-1 with TRBJ1-1; the TCRdb call, TRBD1, lacks DNA for checking. Germline CDR1 is SGHRS and CDR2 is YFSETQ. The length of the CDR3 is 15 residues. The chain's CDR3 is CASSWIEGLNTEAFF.

The chain couples TRBV25-1 to TRBJ2-7. From germline, CDR1 is MGHDK and CDR2 SYGVNS. The length of the CDR3 is 12 residues. This CDR3 is CASRDQTYEQYF.

This chain joins TRBV5-1 and TRBJ2-1; there is no DNA to check the TCRdb D call of TRBD2. Germline V lookup: CDR1 SGHRS, CDR2 YFSETQ. CDR3 length: 15 residues. The CDR3 loop is CASSLVGLAGGAQFF. Looking up the rest from reference TRBV5-1 and TRBJ2-1 gives the full variable domain: KAGVTQTPRYLIKTRGQQVTLSCSPISGHRSVSWYQQTPGQGLQFLFEYFSETQRNKGNFPGRFSGRQFSNSRSEMNVSTLELGDSALYLCASSLVGLAGGAQFFGPGTRLTVL.

V usage is TRBV30 and J usage is TRBJ2-7; lacking DNA, the TRBD1 call made by TCRdb goes unchecked. The CDR3 loop spans 11 amino acids. The V gene's germline CDR1 is GTSNPN and CDR2 SVGIG (reference sequence). CDR3 sequence: CAWDRGGEQYF.

This chain joins TRBV7-2 and TRBJ2-1; lacking DNA, the TRBD2 call made by TCRdb goes unchecked. The V gene's germline CDR1 is SGHTA and CDR2 FQGNSA. This CDR3 has 16 residues. The CDR3 sequence is CASSLVFASGGNEQFF.

The chain's CDR3 is CAWSVVGTEAFF. The gene calls are TRBV30 and TRBJ1-1. Germline V CDR1 and CDR2: GTSNPN, SVGIG (reference sequence). The CDR3 loop spans 12 amino acids.

The CDR3 here is CSVVRTGGKDTQYF. The rearrangement joins TRBV29-1 to TRBJ2-3; TCRdb's D call of TRBD1 is untestable without DNA. The CDR3 sequence is 14 residues long. The germline CDR1 and CDR2 sequences are SQVTM and ANQGSEA.

The V and J genes are TRBV27 and TRBJ1-6. Germline V CDR1 and CDR2: MNHEY, SMNVEV (reference sequence). The CDR3 is 13 residues long. CDR3 sequence: CASSLYLGSPLHF.

The chain has TRBV28 and TRBJ2-1; TCRdb names TRBD1, which stays unverified in the absence of DNA. The CDR3 has 14 residues. CDR1 MDHEN and CDR2 SYDVKM come from the germline V gene. The CDR3 region is CASRPLSSYNEQFF.